The 5 T cell receptor beta chains below all came from one sample that was sequenced in a study of blood T cell repertoires in COVID-19. Here immunoSEQ multiplex PCR was the method, and the copy in TCRdb shows in-frame clones only, minus some. The sample consists of approximately 200,000 clones, 86% of them appearing once. The sample consisted of peripheral blood. These TCRs come from a man aged 50-60 years with acute or convalescent COVID-19.

V and J are TRBV6-5 and TRBJ1-1; D gene uncertain. This CDR3 contains 13 residues. Trimming stripped 7 bases from V and 3 bases from J, with 12 bases between. Germline-derived CDR1 and CDR2 are MNHEY and SVGAGI. CDR3 region: CASNIATDTEAFF. CDR3 DNA sequence: TGTGCCAGCAACATAGCGACGGACACTGAAGCTTTCTTT.

This rearrangement joins TRBV6-6 to TRBJ1-1; D is undetermined. The V end was cut by 5 bases, the J end by 4 bases, with 8 bases between. The CDR3 is 12 residues long. The V gene's germline CDR1 is MNHNY and CDR2 SVGAGI (reference sequence). The CDR3 coding sequence is TGTGCCAGCAGTCCGAGTTCCACTGAAGCTTTCTTT. It is translated as CASSPSSTEAFF.

This clone was recorded once. In the same sample, other DNA sequences code for this CDR3. This rearrangement joins TRBV4-1 to TRBJ1-5; tentative D call: TRBD1 (5 bases). The CDR3 contains 16 residues. The V and J ends lost 1 base and 2 bases respectively, with 12 bases between them. The germline V gene has CDR1 MGHRA and CDR2 YSYEKL. CDR3 in DNA: TGCGCCAGCAGCCAAGGTACAGGCAGGGGCAATCAGCCCCAGCATTTT. Amino acid sequence: CASSQGTGRGNQPQHF.

This sequence joins TRBV27 and TRBJ1-4; D is possibly TRBD1 (6 bases). The CDR3 length is 15 residues. Per germline, CDR1 MNHEY and CDR2 SMNVEV (reference sequence). V was shortened by 2 bases and J by 7 bases, with 14 bases between the two germline ends. The CDR3 DNA reads TGTGCCAGCAGTTTAATGGGAACAGGGAGTGAAAAACTGTTTTTT. This gives the protein CASSLMGTGSEKLFF.

Notes on this clone: A junction boundary mismatches the germline segment, possibly from a read error. The J gene is TRBJ1-5, the V gene TRBV20-1; TRBD1 might be the D (6 bases). This CDR3 contains 11 residues. CDR1 DFQATT and CDR2 SNEGSKA come from the germline V gene (reference sequence). The CDR3 here is CCAGGNQPQHF. CDR3 DNA sequence: TGTTGCGCAGGGGGCAATCAGCCCCAGCATTTT.